The present TCR beta chain was sequenced within a study of blood T cell repertoires in COVID-19. Study background: Material from acute and convalescent COVID-19 was sourced from the United States, Italy and Spain. From T cells, B-cell-depleted T cells, or PBMCs came the material, which was cDNA or gDNA.

The assay was immunoSEQ multiplex PCR, and TCRdb's table has in-frame clones only and misses some. The table lists about 76,000 clones, about 86% of them singletons. Trimming removed 1 base from V and 7 bases from J, with 5 bases in between. This CDR3 spans 12 amino acids. Germline V CDR1 and CDR2: SEHNR, FQNEAQ (reference sequence). The chain couples TRBV7-9 to TRBJ2-1; D uncertain. The sequencing input was peripheral blood. The sequence was collected from a human donor in a cohort sampled during active COVID-19. The CDR3: CASSLVRNEQFF. CDR3 bases: TGTGCCAGCAGCTTAGTCCGGAATGAGCAGTTCTTC.